The present T cell receptor (beta chain) was sequenced within a study of cytomegalovirus exposure and HLA in healthy donors. The CDR3 length is 14 residues. V lost 6 bases, J lost 7 bases, and 6 bases stayed unmatched. Germline V gene lookup returns CDR1 MNHEY and CDR2 SVGAGI. PCR was performed using 60 Vbeta and 13 Jbeta primers. Repertoires were generated with immunoSEQ multiplex PCR, while TCRdb's copy carries only in-frame clones and drops some. Of 150,000 or so clones in the sample, about four fifths were seen once. A single count supports this clone. The sequencing sample was made of PBMCs. This clonotype was obtained from a man between 25 and 39 years old in good health and CMV-seropositive. This chain links TRBV6-5 with TRBJ2-2, with 9 bases that match TRBD2. CDR3 residues: CASRQTSGGGELFF. The CDR3 bases are TGTGCCAGCAGACAGACTAGCGGTGGCGGGGAGCTGTTTTTT.